Listed here are 20 T cell receptor beta chains from one sample, sequenced in a study of T cell responses to AZD1222 COVID-19 vaccine. Only in-frame clones appear in the TCRdb table, and some are missing; sequencing was by immunoSEQ multiplex PCR. Of 50,000 to 65,000 clones listed, 89% are singletons. The material sequenced was peripheral blood, taken 28 days after the second AZD1222 dose. These receptors all stem from an adult who received the AZD1222 COVID-19 vaccine.

The J gene is TRBJ1-1, the V gene TRBV12-5; D might be TRBD1 (5 bases). The length of the CDR3 is 16 residues. V gave up 5 bases and J gave up 0 bases, with 16 bases separating them. Germline V gene lookup returns CDR1 LGHNT and CDR2 FRNRAP. CDR3 residues: CASGPGGGKMNTEAFF. The CDR3, as DNA: TGTGCTAGTGGTCCCGGGGGGGGGAAAATGAACACTGAAGCTTTCTTT.

V is TRBV5-4 and J is TRBJ1-2; TRBD1 matches 7 bases. Germline-derived CDR1 and CDR2 are SGHNT and YYREEE (reference sequence). The CDR3 is 16 amino acids. The ends lost 0 bases at V and 3 bases at J; junction bases unmatched: 8. CDR3: CASSLDRGSFDYGYTF. The CDR3, as DNA: TGTGCCAGCAGCTTGGACAGGGGTTCGTTTGACTATGGCTACACCTTC.

The rearrangement joins TRBV13 to TRBJ2-7; D perhaps matches TRBD2 (6 bases). The germline V and J ends were trimmed by 5 bases and 7 bases, with 15 bases remaining between them. Germline V gene sequence: CDR1 PRHDT, CDR2 FYEKMQ (reference sequence). The CDR3 has 13 residues. CDR3 DNA sequence: TGTGCCAGCAGCCAGGGACTCCTCGTGGAGCAGTACTTC. This translates into CASSQGLLVEQYF.

The chain employs TRBV30 and TRBJ1-2; D not certain. CDR3 length: 13 residues. V was clipped by 1 base and J by 6 bases, with 12 bases between them. Germline assignment: CDR1 GTSNPN and CDR2 SVGIG (reference sequence). The CDR3 nucleotides read TGTGCCTGGAGTGGGCAGTACGGGGATGGCTACACCTTC. Translated: CAWSGQYGDGYTF.

CDR3 coding DNA: TGTGCCAGCAGCGTAGGGGTCTTGTCCCACTTCGGGGAGCTGTTTTTT. This translates into CASSVGVLSHFGELFF. The V call is TRBV9, the J call TRBJ2-2, with no clear D. V was shortened by 0 bases and J by 7 bases, with 16 bases between the two germline ends. The CDR3 runs 16 residues. Germline V lookup: CDR1 SGDLS, CDR2 YYNGEE.

A remark on this clone: The sample holds other DNA sequences that translate to the same CDR3. The gene calls are TRBV11-2 and TRBJ2-7, with 10 bases identical to TRBD1. The CDR3 is 15 amino acids. Germline CDR1 SGHAT, CDR2 FQNNGV. The V gene end was trimmed by 4 bases and the J gene end by 7 bases; junction bases not matched to a gene: 10. CDR3 sequence: CASSSRDRGRWEQYF. The CDR3 nucleotides read TGTGCCAGCAGCTCTCGGGACAGGGGCCGTTGGGAGCAGTACTTC.

J is TRBJ1-5 and V is TRBV30, with D perhaps matching TRBD1 (5 bases). Between the trimmed V and J ends, which lost 2 bases and 2 bases, there was a span of 10 bases. The CDR3 consists of 14 residues. Germline V CDR1 and CDR2: GTSNPN, SVGIG (reference sequence). CDR3 DNA: TGTGCCTGGAGTTGGCAGGGTGGCAATCAGCCCCAGCATTTT. It specifies CAWSWQGGNQPQHF.

This chain uses TRBV6-5 with TRBJ2-5; TRBD1 aligns across 8 bases. The CDR3 totals 14 residues. Trimming at V came to 5 bases and at J to 5 bases, leaving 7 bases not matched to a gene. Germline values: CDR1 MNHEY, CDR2 SVGAGI. The CDR3 region is CASSLGQGRETQYF. The CDR3, as DNA: TGTGCCAGCAGTCTCGGACAGGGTCGTGAGACCCAGTACTTC.

The V gene is TRBV11-2, the J gene TRBJ1-5, with D hard to call. Between the trimmed V and J ends, which lost 8 bases and 2 bases, there was a span of 10 bases. The CDR3 spans 13 residues. CDR1 and CDR2 (germline): SGHAT, FQNNGV. This chain's CDR3 is CASRGWRNQPQHF. CDR3 coding DNA: TGTGCCAGCCGAGGTTGGCGCAATCAGCCCCAGCATTTT.

Turning to this clone: The junction shows a germline mismatch at one end, possibly a read error. The chain couples TRBV19 to TRBJ1-2; D perhaps matches TRBD1 (6 bases). Germline CDR1 is LNHDA and CDR2 is SQIVND (reference sequence). The CDR3 sequence is 16 residues long. The CDR3 DNA follows: TGTCCCAGTAGAACCCACGACAGGTTAATCGACTATGGCTACACCTTC. It encodes CPSRTHDRLIDYGYTF.

The chain has TRBV19 and TRBJ2-3, with D possibly TRBD2 on 6 matching bases. Germline V lookup: CDR1 LNHDA, CDR2 SQIVND (reference sequence). CDR3 length: 17 amino acids. V dropped 5 bases and J dropped 0 bases, with 18 bases sitting between them. As DNA, the CDR3 is TGTGCCAGTAGTCCCGACGTGTCTAGCGCTAGCACAGATACGCAGTATTTT. Translated: CASSPDVSSASTDTQYF.

This chain connects TRBV5-6 to TRBJ2-7, with 10 bases that match TRBD2. V lost 4 bases to trimming and J lost 3 bases; unmatched junction nucleotides: 7. This CDR3 is 15 amino acids long. CDR1 is SGHDT and CDR2 is YYEEEE in the germline V gene. DNA of the CDR3: TGTGCCAGCAGCCTTCTAGCGGGAGCGGTCTACGAGCAGTACTTC. Translated, it gives CASSLLAGAVYEQYF. The full variable domain, completed using reference TRBV5-6 and TRBJ2-7, is DAGVTQSPTHLIKTRGQQVTLRCSPKSGHDTVSWYQQALGQGPQFIFQYYEEEERQRGNFPDRFSGHQFPNYSSELNVNALLLGDSALYLCASSLLAGAVYEQYFGPGTRLTVT.

This chain uses TRBV30 with TRBJ1-3; D might be TRBD1 (5 bases). The CDR3 contains 13 residues. The V gene's germline CDR1 is GTSNPN and CDR2 SVGIG (reference sequence). V lost 2 bases, J lost 2 bases, and 7 bases lay in between. CDR3 protein: CAWSMGAGNTIYF. The CDR3 DNA is TGTGCCTGGAGTATGGGGGCTGGAAACACCATATATTTT.

V is TRBV7-8 and J is TRBJ1-5; D not certain. The CDR3 has 16 residues. Per the germline V gene, CDR1 is SGHVS and CDR2 is FQNEAQ. Trimming took off 6 bases at V and 0 bases at J, with 15 bases between the two ends. As DNA, the CDR3 is TGTGCCAGCAGTTTATACAGCCGTTTTAGCAATCAGCCCCAGCATTTT. Translating it yields CASSLYSRFSNQPQHF.

The chain employs TRBV12-3 or TRBV12-4 and TRBJ2-7; D ambiguous. The CDR3 extends over 11 amino acids. V was trimmed by 4 bases and J by 3 bases, leaving 4 bases between them. CDR3 nucleotide sequence: TGTGCCAGCAGTTACGGCTACGAGCAGTACTTC. As protein: CASSYGYEQYF.

This CDR3 reads CASSYSRLAGGYEQYF. The CDR3 DNA reads TGTGCCAGCAGTTACTCCCGACTAGCGGGAGGGTACGAGCAGTACTTC. This chain joins TRBV6-5 and TRBJ2-7, with 14 bases lining up with TRBD2. With 0 bases clipped from V and 4 bases from J, the junction kept 2 bases outside the gene matches. CDR1 MNHEY and CDR2 SVGAGI come from the germline V gene. The CDR3 spans 16 residues.

The rearrangement links TRBV3-1 (or the pseudogene TRBV3-2) to TRBJ1-1; 7 bases are shared with TRBD1. Germline-derived CDR1 and CDR2 are LGHDT and YNNKEL (reference sequence). V lost 3 bases, J lost 3 bases, and 7 bases stayed unmatched. CDR3 length equals 15 residues. The CDR3 here is CASSHRQGGDTEAFF. The DNA of the CDR3 is TGTGCCAGCAGCCACCGACAGGGAGGGGACACTGAAGCTTTCTTT.

The chain uses TRBV7-2 and TRBJ2-2; D remains unclear. From germline, CDR1 is SGHTA and CDR2 FQGNSA. Trimming stripped 4 bases from V and 3 bases from J, with 12 bases between. The length of the CDR3 is 15 residues. The CDR3 DNA reads as TGTGCCAGCAGCTCCGTCGTCTCGGACACCGGGGAGCTGTTTTTT. The encoded protein is CASSSVVSDTGELFF. Full variable domain (outside the CDR3, taken from reference TRBV7-2 and TRBJ2-2): GAGVSQSPSNKVTEKGKDVELRCDPISGHTALYWYRQSLGQGLEFLIYFQGNSAPDKSGLPSDRFSAERTGGSVSTLTIQRTQQEDSAVYLCASSSVVSDTGELFFGEGSRLTVL.

The chain recombines TRBV10-1 with TRBJ1-1, with TRBD1 as a possible D gene (6 bases). CDR1 is WNHNN and CDR2 is SYGVQD in the germline V gene (reference sequence). The V end lost 0 bases, the J end lost 5 bases, and 7 bases lay between the germline ends. The CDR3 loop spans 13 amino acids. In nucleotides, the CDR3 is TGCGCCAGCAGTGAGTCGAGGGGGACTGAAGCTTTCTTT. Translation gives CASSESRGTEAFF.

The chain recombines TRBV5-1 with TRBJ2-2; possibly TRBD2 for D (5 bases). CDR1 and CDR2 from the germline V gene are SGHRS and YFSETQ. This CDR3 has 15 residues. The V and J ends lost 3 bases and 0 bases respectively, with 9 bases between them. DNA for the CDR3: TGCGCCAGCAGCTACGCTAGCACGAACACCGGGGAGCTGTTTTTT. Translating it yields CASSYASTNTGELFF.